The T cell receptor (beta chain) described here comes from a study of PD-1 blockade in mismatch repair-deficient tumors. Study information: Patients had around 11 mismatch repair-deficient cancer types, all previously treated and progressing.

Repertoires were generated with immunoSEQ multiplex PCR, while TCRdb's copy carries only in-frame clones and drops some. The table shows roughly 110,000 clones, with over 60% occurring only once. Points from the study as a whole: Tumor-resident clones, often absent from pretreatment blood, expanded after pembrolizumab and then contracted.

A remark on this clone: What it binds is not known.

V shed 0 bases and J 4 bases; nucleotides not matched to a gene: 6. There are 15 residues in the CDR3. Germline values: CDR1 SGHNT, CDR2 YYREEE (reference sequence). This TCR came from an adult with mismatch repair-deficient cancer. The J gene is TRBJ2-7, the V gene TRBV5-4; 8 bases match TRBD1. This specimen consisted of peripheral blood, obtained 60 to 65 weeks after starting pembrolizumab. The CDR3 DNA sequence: TGTGCCAGCAGCTTGGAAGCAGGGGGCTCGTACGAGCAGTACTTC. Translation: CASSLEAGGSYEQYF.